Included here is one TCR beta chain sequence, with context. Its cognate antigen is unknown. These data are taken from a study of cytomegalovirus exposure and HLA in healthy donors. Study-level points and caveats: Most TCR sequences were seen very rarely across donors, but some public TCRs occurred in many. The study designated 160 or so TCR beta chains cytomegalovirus-associated. Several of the most significant clusters appeared, in a later analysis, to be linked to common viral pathogens.

Per germline, CDR1 LGHNA and CDR2 YSLEER. The V gene end was trimmed by 0 bases and the J gene end by 7 bases; junction bases not matched to a gene: 4. The CDR3 has 14 amino acids. A multiplex PCR was run with 60 Vbeta primers and 13 Jbeta primers. The method was immunoSEQ multiplex PCR; TCRdb's version includes in-frame clones alone and lacks a portion of them. The table shows 100,000 to 150,000 clones, with roughly four fifths occurring only once. This sequence was found in a woman between 55 and 75 years old in good health and CMV-seropositive. The specimen sequenced was PBMCs. The chain is built from TRBV4-3 and TRBJ1-2; TRBD1 matches at 8 bases. Here the CDR3 DNA reads TGCGCCAGCAGCCAAGACAGGGGGCTAGCTGGCTACACCTTC. Translated, it gives CASSQDRGLAGYTF.